This passage covers 6 T cell receptor beta chains from one sample sequenced in a study of blood T cell repertoires in COVID-19. This table comes from immunoSEQ multiplex PCR, and its TCRdb copy is limited to in-frame clones, with some not included. The sample contains 110,000 to 150,000 clones, around nine tenths of which appear only once. Sequencing input: peripheral blood. The origin of the receptors is a woman aged 45-65 years with acute or convalescent COVID-19.

The CDR3 protein is CASSLGRRDRFEKLFF. CDR3 sequence (DNA): TGTGCCAGCAGCTTAGGCCGACGGGACAGGTTTGAAAAACTGTTTTTT. The rearrangement joins TRBV13 to TRBJ1-4; 8 bases are shared with TRBD1. This CDR3 has 16 amino acids. Germline assignment: CDR1 PRHDT and CDR2 FYEKMQ (reference sequence). V shed 0 bases, J shed 7 bases, and the junction held 7 bases outside the gene matches.

The chain couples TRBV7-9 to TRBJ2-7, with 9 bases identical to TRBD1. With 5 bases clipped from V and 4 bases from J, the junction kept 6 bases outside the gene matches. Germline V gives CDR1 SEHNR, CDR2 FQNEAQ (reference sequence). This CDR3 comprises 14 residues. The CDR3, as DNA: TGTGCCAGCAGCCCGACAGGGGGTATGTACGAGCAGTACTTC. Encoded protein: CASSPTGGMYEQYF.

The chain is built from TRBV6-2 or TRBV6-3 and TRBJ2-7; 9 nucleotides agree with TRBD1. This CDR3 has 14 residues. Germline V gives CDR1 MNHEY, CDR2 SVGEGT. J gave up 4 bases and V 4 bases, and 5 bases lay outside the gene matches. CDR3 residues: CASSFGQGPYEQYF. The CDR3 region has the DNA TGTGCCAGCAGTTTCGGACAGGGGCCATACGAGCAGTACTTC.

The chain combines TRBV12-3 or TRBV12-4 with TRBJ2-5; D remains unclear. Trimming stripped 2 bases from V and 4 bases from J, with 8 bases between. This CDR3 is 13 amino acids long. CDR3 DNA sequence: TGTGCCAGCAGTTTAAGGAGTGGAGAGACCCAGTACTTC. Translation gives CASSLRSGETQYF.

V is TRBV2 and J is TRBJ2-1; maybe TRBD1 (5 bases). The CDR3 loop spans 11 amino acids. Per the germline V gene, CDR1 is SNHLY and CDR2 is FYNNEI. V was trimmed by 2 bases and J by 9 bases, leaving 5 bases between them. This CDR3 reads CASSERGEQFF. In nucleotides, the CDR3 is TGTGCCAGCAGTGAAAGGGGTGAGCAGTTCTTC.

The chain couples TRBV12-3 or TRBV12-4 to TRBJ2-7, with D possibly being TRBD1 (5 bases). V was trimmed by 6 bases and J by 4 bases, leaving 13 bases between them. The CDR3 sequence is 13 residues long. The CDR3: CASSRDRIYEQYF. As DNA, the CDR3 is TGTGCCAGCAGCAGAGACAGAATTTACGAGCAGTACTTC.